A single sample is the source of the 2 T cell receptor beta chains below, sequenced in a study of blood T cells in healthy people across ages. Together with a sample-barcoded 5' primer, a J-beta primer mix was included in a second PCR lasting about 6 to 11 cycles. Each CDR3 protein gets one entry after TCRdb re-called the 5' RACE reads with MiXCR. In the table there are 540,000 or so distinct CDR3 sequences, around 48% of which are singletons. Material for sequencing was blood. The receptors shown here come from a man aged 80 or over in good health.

CDR3 bases: TGTGCCAGCAGACGACGGGACAGACTTTACGAGCAGTACTTC. Protein: CASRRRDRLYEQYF. The rearrangement joins TRBV13 to TRBJ2-7; 7 positions agree with TRBD1. V was clipped by 6 bases and J by 4 bases; unmatched bases: 9. The CDR3 loop spans 14 amino acids. The germline CDR1 and CDR2 sequences are PRHDT and FYEKMQ (reference sequence).

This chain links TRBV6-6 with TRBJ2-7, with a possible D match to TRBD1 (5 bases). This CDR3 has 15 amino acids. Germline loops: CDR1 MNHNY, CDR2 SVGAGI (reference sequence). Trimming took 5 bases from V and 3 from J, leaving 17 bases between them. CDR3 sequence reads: CASSQRRVILYEQYF. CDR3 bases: TGTGCCAGCAGTCAGCGCAGGGTCATTCTCTACGAGCAGTACTTC.